The 27 T cell receptor beta chains below all came from one sample that was sequenced in a study of blood T cell repertoires in COVID-19. Clones were sequenced by immunoSEQ multiplex PCR, and TCRdb holds only the in-frame ones, with some missing. The sample has approximately 360,000 clones, roughly 90% seen once; the top ten hold around 0.95%. The sequenced material came from PBMCs or T cells enriched from blood (not recorded which). The receptor set was obtained from a woman younger than 45 with acute COVID-19.

The chain couples TRBV5-4 to TRBJ2-1; TRBD1 matches at 7 bases. Germline CDR1 and CDR2: SGHNT and YYREEE (reference sequence). The length of the CDR3 is 14 residues. After removal of 4 bases from V and 5 bases from J, the junction contained 6 bases not matched to a gene. This chain's CDR3 is CASSPGTENNEQFF. The DNA for the CDR3 is TGTGCCAGCAGCCCCGGGACAGAGAACAATGAGCAGTTCTTC.

This chain connects TRBV7-3 to TRBJ2-5, with D possibly matching TRBD2 (6 bases). CDR3 length: 17 amino acids. CDR1 is SGHTA and CDR2 is FQGTGA in the germline V gene. Trimming removed 3 bases at V and 2 bases at J, with 19 bases between. As DNA, the CDR3 is TGTGCCAGCAGCTTGATTGGTAGCGGAGCCCCACAAGAGACCCAGTACTTC. Its translation: CASSLIGSGAPQETQYF.

The chain has TRBV12-3 or TRBV12-4 and TRBJ2-7; 7 bases agree with TRBD1. The CDR3 has 13 amino acids. V lost 5 bases to trimming and J lost 3 bases; unmatched junction nucleotides: 4. The CDR3 nucleotides read TGTGCCAGCAGTCCTGACAGGGTCTACGAGCAGTACTTC. As protein: CASSPDRVYEQYF.

The chain employs TRBV3-1 (or the pseudogene TRBV3-2) and TRBJ1-6; no reliable D call. Germline CDR1 reads LGHDT; CDR2 reads YNNKEL (reference sequence). V was trimmed by 2 bases and J by 7 bases, leaving 12 bases between them. The CDR3 is made up of 15 amino acids. In DNA, the CDR3 is TGTGCCAGCAGCCAACAAATAGTCGTCAATTCACCCCTCCACTTT. Protein sequence: CASSQQIVVNSPLHF.

The CDR3 protein is CASRLAGGADTQYF. The CDR3 bases are TGTGCCAGCAGACTAGCGGGGGGGGCAGATACGCAGTATTTT. The chain is built from TRBV6-5 and TRBJ2-3; 13 bases align to TRBD2. J lost 4 bases, V lost 6 bases, and 1 base had no gene match. Germline V gene lookup returns CDR1 MNHEY and CDR2 SVGAGI. This CDR3 is 14 amino acids long.

V gene TRBV7-2 combines with J gene TRBJ1-1, with 8 bases identical to TRBD1. Trimming removed 1 base from V and 4 bases from J; junction bases left unmatched: 5. CDR3 length equals 15 residues. Germline loops: CDR1 SGHTA, CDR2 FQGNSA. Here the CDR3 reads CASSLGTGMGTEAFF. In nucleotides, the CDR3 is TGTGCCAGCAGCTTAGGGACAGGGATGGGCACTGAAGCTTTCTTT.

The chain employs TRBV5-1 and TRBJ1-1; TRBD1 aligns across 7 bases. Germline loops: CDR1 SGHRS, CDR2 YFSETQ. Trimming removed 3 bases from V and 0 bases from J; junction bases left unmatched: 5. The CDR3 is 15 residues long. In DNA form, the CDR3 reads TGCGCCAGCAGCTCGGGACAGTCAATGAACACTGAAGCTTTCTTT. It encodes CASSSGQSMNTEAFF.

This chain joins TRBV5-1 and TRBJ1-6; D is unclear. V was trimmed by 0 bases and J by 8 bases, leaving 15 bases between them. CDR1 is SGHRS, CDR2 YFSETQ, per germline. CDR3 size: 16 residues. The CDR3 spells CASSLATVRVDSPLHF. Written as DNA, the CDR3 is TGCGCCAGCAGCTTGGCCACGGTGAGGGTCGATTCACCCCTCCACTTT.

The chain uses TRBV7-9 and TRBJ2-5, with TRBD1 as a possible D gene (6 bases). The length of the CDR3 is 13 residues. Between the trimmed V and J ends, which lost 5 bases and 10 bases, there was a span of 17 bases. Germline-derived CDR1 and CDR2 are SEHNR and FQNEAQ (reference sequence). The CDR3 DNA sequence: TGTGCCAGCAGCAAGACAGGCGCCCATGACCAGTACTTC. It encodes CASSKTGAHDQYF.

The chain recombines TRBV3-1 (or the pseudogene TRBV3-2) with TRBJ1-4; 7 nucleotides line up with TRBD1. The CDR3 totals 14 residues. CDR1 is LGHDT and CDR2 is YNNKEL in the germline V gene (reference sequence). Trimming took 1 base from V and 8 from J; bases not matched to a gene: 4. CDR3 nucleotides: TGTGCCAGCAGCCAAGTCCAGGGGGGAGAAAAACTGTTTTTT. It yields the protein CASSQVQGGEKLFF.

This clone was recorded once. The genes are TRBV11-2 and TRBJ1-5; D remains ambiguous. CDR3 size: 14 residues. The germline V gene has CDR1 SGHAT and CDR2 FQNNGV. Trimming removed 3 bases at V and 1 base at J, with 7 bases between. The CDR3 loop is CASSFSDSNQPQHF. For the CDR3, the DNA is TGTGCCAGCAGCTTCAGCGACAGCAATCAGCCCCAGCATTTT. Based on the CDR3 plus reference TRBV11-2 and TRBJ1-5, the full variable domain is EAGVAQSPRYKIIEKRQSVAFWCNPISGHATLYWYQQILGQGPKLLIQFQNNGVVDDSQLPKDRFSAERLKGVDSTLKIQPAKLEDSAVYLCASSFSDSNQPQHFGDGTRLSIL.

The chain recombines TRBV6-5 with TRBJ1-1; D ambiguous. CDR1 and CDR2 from the germline V gene are MNHEY and SVGAGI. V lost 7 bases and J lost 0, with 12 bases in between. The CDR3 has 14 amino acids. This CDR3 reads CASKSRSMNTEAFF. Here the CDR3 DNA reads TGTGCCAGCAAATCGAGGAGCATGAACACTGAAGCTTTCTTT.

The chain has TRBV19 and TRBJ1-5; 7 nucleotides line up with TRBD1. Trimming took 9 bases from V and 4 from J; bases not matched to a gene: 9. Germline CDR1 reads LNHDA; CDR2 reads SQIVND (reference sequence). The CDR3 loop spans 14 amino acids. CDR3 nucleotide sequence: TGTGCCAGCCAACCGGGACAGATAAATCAGCCCCAGCATTTT. This sequence encodes CASQPGQINQPQHF.

V gene TRBV24-1 combines with J gene TRBJ1-1, with unresolved D. V was trimmed by 1 base and J by 1 base, leaving 9 bases between them. This CDR3 has 15 residues. Germline CDR1 KGHDR, CDR2 SFDVKD. The CDR3 DNA follows: TGTGCCACCAGTGATTTCCGAGGGCAGAACACTGAAGCTTTCTTT. Translated: CATSDFRGQNTEAFF.

This clone was observed a single time. The V call is TRBV29-1, the J call TRBJ1-1, with TRBD1 matching over 8 bases. J gave up 3 bases and V 6 bases, and 3 bases lay outside the gene matches. The V gene's germline CDR1 is SQVTM and CDR2 ANQGSEA. This CDR3 comprises 12 residues. The CDR3 region is CSVAGGYTEAFF. CDR3 DNA sequence: TGCAGCGTGGCAGGGGGCTACACTGAAGCTTTCTTT.

In its sample, this clone was seen once. This chain uses TRBV18 with TRBJ1-2; 7 bases line up with TRBD1. CDR3 length: 18 residues. Trimming removed 2 bases from V and 1 base from J; junction bases left unmatched: 13. Germline values: CDR1 KGHSH, CDR2 LQKENI. Here the CDR3 DNA reads TGTGCCAGCTCACCATACGGACAGGATCCAGGATTTAACTATGGCTACACCTTC. It specifies CASSPYGQDPGFNYGYTF.

V gene TRBV14 combines with J gene TRBJ1-6, with D maybe TRBD1 (5 bases). Germline V CDR1 and CDR2: SGHDN, FVKESK. The CDR3 spans 16 residues. V was cut by 3 bases and J by 7 bases, with 16 bases left in between. Written as DNA, the CDR3 is TGTGCCAGCAGCCAGGGCGGGCGGGGACGGAATTCACCCCTCCACTTT. Translated: CASSQGGRGRNSPLHF.

The table lists this clone with a count of one. The chain employs TRBV19 and TRBJ1-6; TRBD1 matches at 8 bases. V lost 3 bases, J lost 7 bases, and 11 bases stayed unmatched. This CDR3 contains 17 residues. Germline V gives CDR1 LNHDA, CDR2 SQIVND (reference sequence). CDR3 DNA sequence: TGTGCCAGTAGTATCCTCTCCCCGACAGGGGTCAATTCACCCCTCCACTTT. It specifies CASSILSPTGVNSPLHF.

This chain joins TRBV15 and TRBJ1-6, with 8 positions matching TRBD1. The CDR3 loop spans 13 amino acids. V lost 9 bases to trimming and J lost 10 bases; unmatched junction nucleotides: 8. The germline gives CDR1 LNHNV, CDR2 YYDKDF (reference sequence). CDR3 nucleotide sequence: TGTGCCACTCGACAGGGGCTGGACTCACCCCTCCACTTT. Protein sequence: CATRQGLDSPLHF.

DNA for the CDR3: TGTGCCAGTAGTAGACGCCCCTGGACAGGGGGGAATTCACCCCTCCACTTT. This translates into CASSRRPWTGGNSPLHF. This chain connects TRBV19 to TRBJ1-6; TRBD1 agrees at 10 bases. Germline-derived CDR1 and CDR2 are LNHDA and SQIVND (reference sequence). The CDR3 totals 17 residues. V was clipped by 4 bases and J by 7 bases; unmatched bases: 10. Supplemented by reference TRBV19 and TRBJ1-6, the full variable domain reads DGGITQSPKYLFRKEGQNVTLSCEQNLNHDAMYWYRQDPGQGLRLIYYSQIVNDFQKGDIAEGYSVSREKKESFPLTVTSAQKNPTAFYLCASSRRPWTGGNSPLHFGNGTRLTVT.

This chain connects TRBV19 to TRBJ2-6; 9 positions match TRBD1. This CDR3 region has 18 residues. V was pared by 3 bases and J by 2 bases, with 8 bases of the junction left unmatched. Looked up from germline, CDR1 is LNHDA and CDR2 is SQIVND (reference sequence). CDR3 coding DNA: TGTGCCAGTAGTATTACCGGGACAGGGAAGGCTGGGGCCAACGTCCTGACTTTC. Its translation: CASSITGTGKAGANVLTF.

This clone was seen more than once but under ten times. This chain joins TRBV2 and TRBJ1-1; D is unclear. This CDR3 contains 14 residues. V was cut by 6 bases and J by 1 base, with 12 bases left in between. Germline assignment: CDR1 SNHLY and CDR2 FYNNEI. CDR3: CASREGSGNTEAFF. Written as DNA, the CDR3 is TGTGCCAGCAGGGAGGGATCGGGGAACACTGAAGCTTTCTTT.

The rearrangement links TRBV19 to TRBJ2-3; D gene ambiguous. The CDR3 covers 14 residues. V was pared by 3 bases and J by 4 bases, with 11 bases between. Per the germline V gene, CDR1 is LNHDA and CDR2 is SQIVND (reference sequence). The CDR3 coding sequence is TGTGCCAGTAGTATGAGGATAGAGGCAGATACGCAGTATTTT. Amino acid sequence: CASSMRIEADTQYF.

This chain connects TRBV6-5 to TRBJ2-7; the match to TRBD1 covers 9 bases. Germline loops: CDR1 MNHEY, CDR2 SVGAGI. The CDR3 runs to 15 residues. V shed 6 bases, J shed 3 bases, and the junction held 9 bases outside the gene matches. Written as DNA, the CDR3 is TGTGCCAGCAGCCCCCAGGGACAGGGTTACTACGAGCAGTACTTC. The encoded protein is CASSPQGQGYYEQYF.

Concerning this clone itself: Additional DNA sequences in this sample encode the identical CDR3. This chain uses TRBV18 with TRBJ2-7; 8 nucleotides line up with TRBD1. The V and J ends lost 3 bases and 3 bases, in that order; junction bases with no gene match: 4. The CDR3 runs to 14 residues. CDR1 and CDR2 (germline): KGHSH, LQKENI. Written as DNA, the CDR3 is TGTGCCAGCTCACCCGGGACAGGAGTCTACGAGCAGTACTTC. The encoded protein is CASSPGTGVYEQYF.

The chain carries TRBV30 and TRBJ2-3; 12 bases agree with TRBD2. The CDR3 is made up of 16 amino acids. Germline V CDR1 and CDR2: GTSNPN, SVGIG (reference sequence). Unmatched junction bases numbered 3, after V lost 2 bases and J lost 0 bases. The CDR3 loop reads CAWSLAGGLSTDTQYF. The CDR3 coding sequence is TGTGCCTGGAGTCTAGCGGGGGGGCTAAGCACAGATACGCAGTATTTT.

The chain links TRBV30 to TRBJ2-1; D is unresolved. Per germline, CDR1 GTSNPN and CDR2 SVGIG (reference sequence). V was trimmed by 0 bases and J by 4 bases, leaving 7 bases between them. The CDR3 consists of 13 residues. The CDR3 region has the DNA TGTGCCTGGAGTGTAATGTCGTACAATGAGCAGTTCTTC. Its protein is CAWSVMSYNEQFF.